This T cell receptor beta chain was obtained from a study of beta chain features in type 1 diabetes. About the study: There were around 100,000,000 sorted cells examined across all samples.

Isolated RNA was reverse transcribed in full, so expressed TCRB transcripts were sequenced. This table comes from immunoSEQ multiplex PCR, and its TCRdb copy is limited to in-frame clones, with some not included. The table records around 650,000 clones, around 12% of them present only once. V trimming: 0 bases; J trimming: 6 bases; junction bases outside the gene matches: 4. This CDR3 has 14 residues. Germline CDR1 reads SGHVS; CDR2 reads FNYEAQ. Only one heparinised blood draw was taken per donor, and its volume averaged about 116 mL. With respect to this clone: Antigen specificity is unknown.

General study findings and limits: Moderate yet significant TCRB CDR3 shortening was seen in Type 1 diabetes patients in all four CD4+ subsets.

The source is a man younger than 45 with type 1 diabetes. The V and J genes are TRBV7-6 and TRBJ1-2, with 7 bases fitting TRBD1. Input material: naive CD4+ T cells from blood. CDR3 nucleotides: TGTGCCAGCAGCTTAGCGCAGGGGGAGGATGGCTACACCTTC. Translating it yields CASSLAQGEDGYTF.